The 7 T cell receptor beta chains below all came from one sample that was sequenced in a study of tissue T cells after allogeneic stem cell transplantation. Some clones are missing from TCRdb's copy, which holds only in-frame ones; the method was immunoSEQ multiplex PCR. The sample shows tens of thousands of clones, 55% to 80% of them seen only once. The specimen sequenced was spleen. All receptors derive from a female BALB/c mouse in good health. The strain's MHC haplotype is H2-d.

As regards this clone: Mouse names are used for the genes. The observed sequence ends 1 residue before the CDR3 terminus, with the missing tail filled in from the germline J gene. This chain connects TRBV19 to TRBJ2-3; D is uncertain. Trimming stripped 2 bases from V and 6 bases from J, with 4 bases between. The CDR3 length is 11 residues. Germline CDR1 and CDR2: FNHDT and SITEND (reference sequence). CDR3 region: CASSMEETLYF. The covered CDR3 bases are TGTGCCAGCAGTATGGAGGAAACGCTGTAT.

Worth noting for this clone: One junction end does not reproduce the germline sequence, and a read error may be involved. Mouse gene names and germline throughout. The sequence runs out 1 residue before the end of the CDR3; the remainder is reconstructed from the germline J gene. Other nucleotide sequences from this sample produce the same CDR3. The V call is TRBV31, the J call TRBJ2-7; 11 bases map to TRBD2. CDR1 and CDR2 from the germline V gene are GKSSPN and SITVG. The CDR3 consists of 14 residues. The CDR3 region is CAWSHRDWGYEQYF. The CDR3 bases that were read are TGCGCCTGGAGTCACCGGGACTGGGGGTATGAACAGTAC.

A single count supports this clone. Genes here carry mouse names. Read sequence stops 1 residue before the CDR3 end, and the germline J gene provides the missing end. The gene calls are TRBV13-3 and TRBJ2-4; TRBD1 or TRBD2 may be the D gene (6 bases each). The CDR3 spans 15 residues. CDR1 and CDR2 from the germline V gene are NNHDY and SYVADS. The V end was cut by 1 base, the J end by 0 bases, with 9 bases between. CDR3 DNA, as far as it was read: TGTGCCAGCAGTGATTTGGGGGCTAGTCAAAACACCTTGTAC. Protein product: CASSDLGASQNTLY. The entire CDR3 protein is CASSDLGASQNTLYF.

A remark on this clone: Gene labels here are mouse ones. From the germline J gene comes the end of the CDR3, since the read stops 1 residue before it. V gene TRBV20 combines with J gene TRBJ1-3; D may be TRBD1 (5 bases). The V end was cut by 2 bases, the J end by 3 bases, with 5 bases between. CDR3 length equals 12 residues. The germline V gene has CDR1 GFQATS and CDR2 STVNSAI. CDR3 residues: CGARTGGNTLYF. The covered CDR3 bases are TGTGGTGCTAGGACAGGTGGAAATACGCTCTAT.

Notes on this clone: The listed genes are named as in mouse. The CDR3 end lies 1 residue beyond the end of the read and is filled in from the germline J gene. The genes are TRBV13-2 and TRBJ1-4; a possible D gene is TRBD1 (6 bases). The CDR3 length is 16 residues. Germline CDR1 reads NNHNN; CDR2 reads SYGAGS (reference sequence). The V end was cut by 2 bases, the J end by 0 bases, with 11 bases between. The CDR3: CASGDRGTLSNERLFF. Incomplete CDR3 DNA: TGTGCCAGCGGTGACCGCGGGACACTTTCCAACGAAAGATTATTT.

In the case of this clone: Gene names refer to mouse genes. The observed sequence ends 1 residue before the CDR3 terminus, with the missing tail filled in from the germline J gene. The J gene is TRBJ2-5, the V gene TRBV5; possible D gene TRBD1, 5 bases. Germline V CDR1 and CDR2: LGHNA, YNLKQL (reference sequence). The CDR3 has 13 amino acids. V was pared by 0 bases and J by 10 bases, with 11 bases between. Here the CDR3 reads CASSQDIRGAQYF. CDR3 DNA (partial): TGTGCCAGCAGCCAAGATATTAGAGGGGCCCAGTAC.

Concerning this clone itself: Mouse names are used for the genes. The CDR3 is cut off 1 residue early in the read; its end comes from the germline J gene. The V gene is TRBV29, the J gene TRBJ2-2; 7 nucleotides line up with TRBD1. Germline CDR1 MSHET, CDR2 SYDVDS. Trimming at V came to 5 bases and at J to 4 bases, leaving 1 base not matched to a gene. The CDR3 totals 13 residues. The sequenced part of the CDR3 DNA is TGTGCTAGCAGTGACAGGGCCACCGGGCAGCTCTAC. Protein product: CASSDRATGQLY. The whole CDR3 sequence is CASSDRATGQLYF.